This T cell receptor (beta chain) was recovered during a study of Graves' ophthalmopathy and Graves' hyperthyroidism. Study results and limitations: Blood shared most expanded thyroid clonotypes above 0.001 frequency. It was with about 68% sensitivity and roughly 75% specificity that the model predicted ophthalmopathy progression.

Germline V CDR1 and CDR2: SGHNT, YENEEA. Trimming removed 5 bases at V and 0 bases at J, with 13 bases between. CDR3 length: 16 amino acids. This clonotype has just a few counts. Its antigen is unidentified. The authors amplified TCR beta CDR3 regions from RNA transcripts. In the first round, RT-PCR was carried out with HTBI primers, and a multiplex PCR formed the second round. Each CDR3 protein is one row after TCRdb ran MiXCR on the multiplex PCR reads. The repertoire holds about 14,000 distinct CDR3 sequences, with about half as singletons. The authors used Ficoll-Paque density gradient centrifugation to separate PBMCs. The input was roughly 10 ml of fresh peripheral blood.

The receptor's source is a woman in her twenties or thirties with Graves' ophthalmopathy. Sequenced sample: peripheral blood. The gene calls are TRBV11-3 and TRBJ2-2; possible D gene TRBD2, 6 bases. Here the CDR3 reads CASSPGGQTNTGELFF. For the CDR3, the DNA is TGTGCCAGCAGCCCAGGAGGGCAAACGAACACCGGGGAGCTGTTTTTT.